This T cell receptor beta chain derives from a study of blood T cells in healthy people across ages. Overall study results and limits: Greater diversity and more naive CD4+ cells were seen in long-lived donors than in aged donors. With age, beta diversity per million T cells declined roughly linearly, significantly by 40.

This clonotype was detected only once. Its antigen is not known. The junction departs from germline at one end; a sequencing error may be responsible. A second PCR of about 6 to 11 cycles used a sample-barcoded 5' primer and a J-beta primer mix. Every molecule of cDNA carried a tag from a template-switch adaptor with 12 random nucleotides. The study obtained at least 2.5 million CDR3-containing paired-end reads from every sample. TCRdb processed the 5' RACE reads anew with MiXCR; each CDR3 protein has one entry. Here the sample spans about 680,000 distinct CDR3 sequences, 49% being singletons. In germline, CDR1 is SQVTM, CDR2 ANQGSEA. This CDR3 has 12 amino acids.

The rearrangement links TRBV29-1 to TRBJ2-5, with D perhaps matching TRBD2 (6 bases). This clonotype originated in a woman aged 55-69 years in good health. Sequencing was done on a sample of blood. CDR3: CSVESEGEAQYF. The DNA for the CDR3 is TGCAGCGTTGAATCGGAGGGAGAGGCCCAGTACTTC.